The clone carrying this T cell receptor beta chain is a singleton in its sample. Germline V gives CDR1 KGHSH, CDR2 LQKENI. CDR3 length: 15 amino acids. The germline V and J ends were trimmed by 0 bases and 8 bases, with 13 bases remaining between them. In the authors' methods: How many nucleated cells were present was estimated from reference gene primer amplification. Here immunoSEQ multiplex PCR was the method, and the copy in TCRdb shows in-frame clones only, minus some. Clone size and the V and J calls come from that table; the DNA yielded D and trimming. The sample lists some 130,000 clones; about 70% were seen once. The data were taken from a study of blood T cell repertoires in COVID-19. Whole-study context: Both acute and convalescent COVID-19 samples were obtained from the United States, Italy and Spain. PBMCs, B-cell-depleted T cells, or T cells provided the cDNA or gDNA that made up the material.

V is TRBV18 and J is TRBJ1-4, with a weak D call TRBD1 (5 bases). The sequence derives from a woman in her 70s with acute or convalescent COVID-19. The specimen sequenced was peripheral blood. CDR3 sequence reads: CASSPPGREGEKLFF. The CDR3, as DNA: TGTGCCAGCTCACCACCGGGCAGGGAGGGAGAAAAACTGTTTTTT.